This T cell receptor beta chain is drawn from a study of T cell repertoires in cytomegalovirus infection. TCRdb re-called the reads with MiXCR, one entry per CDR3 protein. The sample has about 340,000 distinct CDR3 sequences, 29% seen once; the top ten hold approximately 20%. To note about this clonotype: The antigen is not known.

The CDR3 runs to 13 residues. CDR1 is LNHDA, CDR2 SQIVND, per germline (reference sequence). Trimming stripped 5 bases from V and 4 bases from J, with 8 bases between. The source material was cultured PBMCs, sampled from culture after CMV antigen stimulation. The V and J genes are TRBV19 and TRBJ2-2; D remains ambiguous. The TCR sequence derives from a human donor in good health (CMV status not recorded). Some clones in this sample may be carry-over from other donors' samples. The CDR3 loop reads CASSHESTGELFF. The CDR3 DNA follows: TGTGCCAGTAGTCACGAGAGCACCGGGGAGCTGTTTTTT.